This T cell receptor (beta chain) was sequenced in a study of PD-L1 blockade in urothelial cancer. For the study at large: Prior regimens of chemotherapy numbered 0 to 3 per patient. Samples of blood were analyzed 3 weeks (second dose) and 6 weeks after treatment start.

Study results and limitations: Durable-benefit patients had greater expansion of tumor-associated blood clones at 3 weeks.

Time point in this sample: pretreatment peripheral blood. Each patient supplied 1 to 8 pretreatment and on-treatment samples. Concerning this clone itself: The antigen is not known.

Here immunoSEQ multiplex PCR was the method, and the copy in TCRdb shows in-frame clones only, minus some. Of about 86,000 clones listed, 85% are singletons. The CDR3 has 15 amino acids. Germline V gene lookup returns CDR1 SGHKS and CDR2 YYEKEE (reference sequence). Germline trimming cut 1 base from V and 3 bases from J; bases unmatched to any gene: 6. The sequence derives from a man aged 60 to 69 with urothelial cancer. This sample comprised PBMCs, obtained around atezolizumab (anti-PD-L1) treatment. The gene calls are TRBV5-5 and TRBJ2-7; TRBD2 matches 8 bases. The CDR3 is CASSLPSGRSYEQYF. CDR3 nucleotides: TGTGCCAGCAGCTTGCCGAGCGGGAGAAGCTACGAGCAGTACTTC.